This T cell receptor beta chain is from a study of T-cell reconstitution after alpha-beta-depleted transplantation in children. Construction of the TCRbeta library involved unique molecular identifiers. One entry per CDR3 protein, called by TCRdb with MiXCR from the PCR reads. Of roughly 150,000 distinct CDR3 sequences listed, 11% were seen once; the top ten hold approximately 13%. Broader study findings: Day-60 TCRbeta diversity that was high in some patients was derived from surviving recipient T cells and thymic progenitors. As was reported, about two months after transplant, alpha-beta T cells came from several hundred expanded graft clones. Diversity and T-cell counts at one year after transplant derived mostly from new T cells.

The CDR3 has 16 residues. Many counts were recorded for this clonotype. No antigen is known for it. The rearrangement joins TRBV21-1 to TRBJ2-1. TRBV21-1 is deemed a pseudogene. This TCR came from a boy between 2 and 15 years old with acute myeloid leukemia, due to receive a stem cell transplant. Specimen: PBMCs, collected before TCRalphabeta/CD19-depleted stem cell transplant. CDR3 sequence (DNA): TGTGCCAGCAGCAAATGCGATTTAACCTTCTACAATGAGCAGTTCTTC. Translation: CASSKCDLTFYNEQFF.